A single sample is the source of the 9 T cell receptor beta chains below, sequenced in a study of blood T cells in healthy people across ages. Together with a sample-barcoded 5' primer, a J-beta primer mix was included in a second PCR lasting about 6 to 11 cycles. MiXCR was run by TCRdb on the 5' RACE reads, yielding one entry per CDR3 protein. The data contain about 830,000 distinct CDR3 sequences, approximately 65% of them singletons. Material for sequencing was blood. The receptors derive from a young man in good health.

The chain uses TRBV7-2 and TRBJ2-3; D gene unclear. Germline CDR1 is SGHTA and CDR2 is FQGNSA. V shed 4 bases and J shed 6 bases, with 11 bases lying between them. This CDR3 has 13 amino acids. The DNA of the CDR3 is TGTGCCAGCAGCTCTGGGATTGGGGATACGCAGTATTTT. Translation: CASSSGIGDTQYF.

This clonotype was counted a few times. The chain uses TRBV6-1 and TRBJ2-3; TRBD2 matches at 16 bases. After removal of 3 bases from V and 6 bases from J, the junction contained 6 bases not matched to a gene. In germline, CDR1 is MNHNS, CDR2 SASEGT. The CDR3 has 17 amino acids. For the CDR3, the DNA is TGTGCCAGCAGTGACAAGGGACTAGCGGGGGGGCCGGATACGCAGTATTTT. It is translated as CASSDKGLAGGPDTQYF.

This clonotype was seen a few times. The chain employs TRBV11-3 and TRBJ2-7; maybe TRBD2 (5 bases). Trimming took off 5 bases at V and 3 bases at J, with 11 bases between the two ends. The CDR3 consists of 13 residues. Germline CDR1 is SGHNT and CDR2 is YENEEA. The CDR3 sequence: CASSVFEGYEQYF. The CDR3 DNA reads TGTGCCAGCAGCGTATTTGAGGGCTACGAGCAGTACTTC.

This clonotype was seen a few times. J is TRBJ2-1 and V is TRBV20-1, with D perhaps assigned TRBD1 or TRBD2 (6 bases each). With 2 bases removed from V and 8 bases from J, the gap between germline ends came to 13 bases. This CDR3 has 13 residues. Germline V gene lookup returns CDR1 DFQATT and CDR2 SNEGSKA (reference sequence). Written as DNA, the CDR3 is TGCAGTGCTAGATTGATGGGGGGCCATGAGCAGTTCTTC. Translation: CSARLMGGHEQFF.

The chain links TRBV20-1 to TRBJ2-5, with D unresolved. The length of the CDR3 is 11 residues. The V gene's germline CDR1 is DFQATT and CDR2 SNEGSKA (reference sequence). With 3 bases removed from V and 5 bases from J, the gap between germline ends came to 7 bases. CDR3 amino acids: CSASARETQYF. Written as DNA, the CDR3 is TGCAGTGCTAGCGCTCGGGAGACCCAGTACTTC.

The chain links TRBV7-2 to TRBJ1-4; D is uncertain. Germline V lookup: CDR1 SGHTA, CDR2 FQGNSA. The CDR3 loop spans 14 amino acids. Trimming took 8 bases from V and 7 from J, leaving 17 bases between them. The CDR3 spells CASAVVSMSEKLFF. The CDR3, as DNA: TGTGCCAGCGCAGTAGTATCGATGAGTGAAAAACTGTTTTTT.

This clonotype was counted many times. The V call is TRBV13, the J call TRBJ2-7, with 10 bases fitting TRBD2. The length of the CDR3 is 17 residues. CDR1 PRHDT and CDR2 FYEKMQ come from the germline V gene (reference sequence). V lost 5 bases to trimming and J lost 1 base; unmatched junction nucleotides: 11. The CDR3 sequence: CASSAPLGLALSYEQYF. CDR3 coding DNA: TGTGCCAGCAGCGCGCCCCTGGGACTAGCGCTATCCTACGAGCAGTACTTC.

The chain uses TRBV5-1 and TRBJ2-4; maybe TRBD2 (6 bases). The CDR3 is made up of 15 amino acids. The V gene lost 0 bases and the J gene lost 7 bases, with 14 bases spanning the gap. Germline assignment: CDR1 SGHRS and CDR2 YFSETQ. The CDR3 reads CASSLAGAGGNIQYF. The CDR3 DNA reads as TGCGCCAGCAGCTTGGCCGGCGCAGGAGGGAACATTCAGTACTTC.

The genes are TRBV7-2 and TRBJ2-1; 7 nucleotides line up with TRBD1. The V gene end was trimmed by 5 bases and the J gene end by 3 bases; junction bases not matched to a gene: 10. Looked up from germline, CDR1 is SGHTA and CDR2 is FQGNSA. The CDR3 extends over 16 amino acids. The CDR3: CASSPRQGPGYNEQFF. The CDR3 DNA is TGTGCCAGCAGCCCTCGACAGGGACCGGGCTACAATGAGCAGTTCTTC.